Presented here are 23 T cell receptor beta chains from one specimen sequenced in a study of T cells in Graves' hyperthyroidism and ophthalmopathy. TCR beta CDR3 regions were amplified from RNA transcripts. First-round RT-PCR with HTBI primers amplified the TCR CDR3 region. TCRdb re-derived calls from the multiplex PCR reads in MiXCR, one entry per CDR3 protein. Counted here are approximately 360,000 distinct CDR3 sequences, around a quarter occurring once; the ten biggest clones make up roughly 70%. Sequenced material: blood. Every receptor here comes from a man between 45 and 60 years old with Graves' hyperthyroidism.

At least ten counts were recorded for this clonotype. V is TRBV24-1 and J is TRBJ2-2; 9 bases match TRBD1. The CDR3 totals 15 residues. In germline, CDR1 is KGHDR, CDR2 SFDVKD. J was trimmed by 6 bases and V by 2 bases; bases with no gene match: 3. The CDR3 protein is CATSDWNRGPGELFF. CDR3 in DNA: TGTGCCACCAGTGATTGGAACAGGGGGCCCGGGGAGCTGTTTTTT.

In this sample, this clonotype turned up a few times. The chain carries TRBV6-1 and TRBJ2-2; 10 bases match TRBD1. Germline CDR1 MNHNS, CDR2 SASEGT. V lost 10 bases, J lost 5 bases, and 13 bases stayed unmatched. The CDR3 loop spans 16 amino acids. This CDR3 is CATSYFGTGDTGELFF. DNA for the CDR3: TGTGCCACCTCCTACTTCGGGACAGGGGATACCGGGGAGCTGTTTTTT.

The chain couples TRBV20-1 to TRBJ2-4; D is possibly TRBD2 (5 bases). With 6 bases removed from V and 0 bases from J, the gap between germline ends came to 15 bases. The CDR3 has 15 residues. CDR1 is DFQATT and CDR2 is SNEGSKA in the germline V gene (reference sequence). CDR3 sequence (DNA): TGCAGTGCCCTCCCCGAGGGTGCAGCCAAAAACATTCAGTACTTC. Translated: CSALPEGAAKNIQYF.

This rearrangement joins TRBV18 to TRBJ2-2; no reliable D call. Germline CDR1 and CDR2: KGHSH and LQKENI. CDR3 length equals 15 residues. V lost 5 bases, J lost 2 bases, and 12 bases lay in between. CDR3 sequence (DNA): TGTGCCAGCTCAACGGCCCCGAAAAACACCGGGGAGCTGTTTTTT. Translated: CASSTAPKNTGELFF.

J is TRBJ2-5 and V is TRBV12-3 or TRBV12-4; D not resolved. V lost 3 bases and J 3 bases, leaving 8 bases between the germline ends. This CDR3 region has 13 residues. CDR3 residues: CASSFIREETQYF. The CDR3 bases are TGTGCCAGCAGTTTCATACGGGAAGAGACCCAGTACTTC.

This clonotype was detected many times. The rearrangement links TRBV28 to TRBJ2-1, with no clear D. This CDR3 region has 14 residues. Trimming shortened V by 3 bases and J by 6 bases, and 12 bases separated the two germline ends. Looked up from germline, CDR1 is MDHEN and CDR2 is SYDVKM. CDR3 residues: CASSFGRIPNEQFF. The CDR3 DNA reads TGTGCCAGCAGTTTTGGTAGAATTCCCAATGAGCAGTTCTTC.

This clonotype was seen only a few times. The chain links TRBV5-1 to TRBJ1-5, with 8 bases aligning to TRBD1. Germline V CDR1 and CDR2: SGHRS, YFSETQ. This CDR3 contains 17 residues. The V gene end was trimmed by 2 bases and the J gene end by 1 base; junction bases not matched to a gene: 8. CDR3 loop: CASSFPQGARSNQPQHF. In DNA form, the CDR3 reads TGCGCCAGCAGCTTCCCCCAGGGGGCGAGGAGCAATCAGCCCCAGCATTTT. Full variable domain (rest looked up from reference TRBV5-1 and TRBJ1-5): KAGVTQTPRYLIKTRGQQVTLSCSPISGHRSVSWYQQTPGQGLQFLFEYFSETQRNKGNFPGRFSGRQFSNSRSEMNVSTLELGDSALYLCASSFPQGARSNQPQHFGDGTRLSIL.

This clonotype was seen many times. The chain combines TRBV2 with TRBJ2-3; 8 bases agree with TRBD2. Germline CDR1 is SNHLY and CDR2 is FYNNEI. Germline trimming cut 11 bases from V and 2 bases from J; bases unmatched to any gene: 9. CDR3 length equals 14 residues. CDR3 sequence: CAGTGGLITDTQYF. DNA of the CDR3: TGTGCCGGAACGGGAGGGCTTATCACAGATACGCAGTATTTT.

The J gene is TRBJ2-7, the V gene TRBV2; tentative D call: TRBD1 (5 bases). The CDR3 has 13 amino acids. Germline loops: CDR1 SNHLY, CDR2 FYNNEI. Trimming shortened V by 6 bases and J by 7 bases, and 16 bases separated the two germline ends. CDR3 region: CASSTGPPQEQYF. The CDR3 DNA reads TGTGCCAGCAGCACAGGCCCCCCACAAGAGCAGTACTTC.

The V and J genes are TRBV3-1 and TRBJ2-2; unclear D gene. Trimming took 2 bases from V and 1 from J, leaving 14 bases between them. The CDR3 totals 17 residues. Looked up from germline, CDR1 is LGHDT and CDR2 is YNNKEL (reference sequence). Written as DNA, the CDR3 is TGTGCCAGCAGCCAACTTATATGGAGTTGGAACACCGGGGAGCTGTTTTTT. Protein: CASSQLIWSWNTGELFF. The full variable domain, rest sourced from reference TRBV3-1 and TRBJ2-2, is DTAVSQTPKYLVTQMGNDKSIKCEQNLGHDTMYWYKQDSKKFLKIMFSYNNKELIINETVPNRFSPKSPDKAHLNLHINSLELGDSAVYFCASSQLIWSWNTGELFFGEGSRLTVL.

The chain combines TRBV19 with TRBJ2-7; no firm D call. V was clipped by 0 bases and J by 6 bases, with 9 bases between them. Germline V gene data show CDR1 as LNHDA and CDR2 as SQIVND (reference sequence). The CDR3 is made up of 13 amino acids. This chain's CDR3 is CASSIDAVGEQYF. CDR3 nucleotides: TGTGCCAGTAGTATAGACGCGGTTGGCGAGCAGTACTTC.

Ten or more counts support this clonotype. V and J are TRBV20-1 and TRBJ2-5, with 8 bases lining up with TRBD2. Trimming took 0 bases from V and 5 from J; bases not matched to a gene: 8. Germline V gene lookup returns CDR1 DFQATT and CDR2 SNEGSKA (reference sequence). The CDR3 spans 15 residues. The CDR3 protein is CSARDREGRWETQYF. The CDR3 DNA follows: TGCAGTGCTAGAGATCGGGAGGGTCGGTGGGAGACCCAGTACTTC.

Remarks on this clonotype: This may come from a read error, since a much larger clone is one base off. The chain combines TRBV3-1 with TRBJ2-7, with D perhaps matching TRBD2 (5 bases). Germline V CDR1 and CDR2: LGHDT, YNNKEL (reference sequence). The CDR3 is 14 amino acids. The CDR3 sequence: CASSQVAGRVEQHF. CDR3 DNA: TGTGCCAGCAGCCAAGTAGCCGGGCGGGTCGAGCAGCACTTC.

The V call is TRBV3-1, the J call TRBJ2-1; TRBD2 matches 7 bases. This CDR3 spans 16 amino acids. Germline CDR1 and CDR2: LGHDT and YNNKEL (reference sequence). Trimming cost V 0 bases and J 9 bases; bases outside gene matches: 11. CDR3 loop: CASSQEAGVQEGEQFF. In DNA, the CDR3 is TGTGCCAGCAGCCAAGAGGCGGGAGTCCAGGAGGGTGAGCAGTTCTTC.

This clonotype was seen a handful of times. This chain links TRBV6-1 with TRBJ2-3; 11 bases fit TRBD2. The germline CDR1 and CDR2 sequences are MNHNS and SASEGT. The CDR3 contains 18 residues. J lost 0 bases, V lost 8 bases, and 13 bases had no gene match. CDR3 in amino acids: CASRPSSGRYHSTDTQYF. The CDR3 DNA is TGTGCCAGCCGCCCGTCTAGCGGGAGGTACCATAGCACAGATACGCAGTATTTT.

In its sample, this clonotype was seen a few times. The V and J genes are TRBV13 and TRBJ2-5; 12 bases are shared with TRBD2. The CDR3 contains 16 residues. After removal of 5 bases from V and 5 bases from J, the junction contained 9 bases not matched to a gene. Per the germline V gene, CDR1 is PRHDT and CDR2 is FYEKMQ (reference sequence). The CDR3 region is CASSLRLAGVEETQYF. The DNA of the CDR3 is TGTGCCAGCAGCCTAAGACTAGCGGGAGTAGAGGAGACCCAGTACTTC.

The chain is built from TRBV4-1 and TRBJ1-1; tentative D call: TRBD1 (5 bases). Germline values: CDR1 MGHRA, CDR2 YSYEKL. V was pared by 4 bases and J by 10 bases, with 19 bases between. The length of the CDR3 is 14 residues. CDR3 nucleotides: TGCGCCAGCAGCCGGGGGGAACCTGGGACGCCAGCTTTCTTT. Translation: CASSRGEPGTPAFF.

This rearrangement joins TRBV4-1 to TRBJ2-1; 12 bases are a match to TRBD2. The ends lost 0 bases at V and 8 bases at J; junction bases unmatched: 11. The CDR3 covers 18 residues. The germline V gene encodes CDR1 MGHRA and CDR2 YSYEKL. The CDR3 here is CASSQDASGRAWVDEQFF. The CDR3 nucleotides read TGCGCCAGCAGCCAAGATGCTAGCGGGAGGGCCTGGGTGGATGAGCAGTTCTTC.

Regarding this clonotype: Given a much more abundant clone one base away, this may be a read error. The chain carries TRBV18 and TRBJ2-1; 12 bases are shared with TRBD2. The J segment lost 11 bases and the V segment lost 3 bases, leaving 8 bases of the junction unmatched. The CDR3 runs 15 residues. Germline loops: CDR1 KGHSH, CDR2 LQKENI. In nucleotides, the CDR3 is TGTGCCAGCTCACCCACTAGCGGGAGGTTCGATAAGCAGTTCTTC. Encoded protein: CASSPTSGRFDKQFF.

This clonotype was observed a few times. J is TRBJ2-1 and V is TRBV7-9; tentatively, D is TRBD1 (6 bases). The CDR3 sequence is 15 residues long. The V end was cut by 3 bases, the J end by 5 bases, with 14 bases between. Per germline, CDR1 SEHNR and CDR2 FQNEAQ (reference sequence). CDR3 bases: TGTGCCAGCAGCTTCCCCAGGGGCGCGAACAATGAGCAGTTCTTC. This codes for CASSFPRGANNEQFF.

In its sample, this clonotype was seen a few times. The rearrangement joins TRBV12-5 to TRBJ2-7; D uncertain. The CDR3 loop spans 12 amino acids. V was pared by 1 base and J by 3 bases, with 4 bases between. Germline CDR1 reads LGHNT; CDR2 reads FRNRAP. CDR3 bases: TGTGCTAGTGGTTTGGGGATCTACGAGCAGTACTTC. It codes for CASGLGIYEQYF.

The gene calls are TRBV9 and TRBJ2-7; 8 nucleotides match TRBD2. V was clipped by 6 bases and J by 5 bases; unmatched bases: 16. The CDR3 is 16 residues long. Per the germline V gene, CDR1 is SGDLS and CDR2 is YYNGEE. Here the CDR3 DNA reads TGTGCCAGCACCCCGGGGGCGGGAGGAGGTTTCGACGAGCAGTACTTC. This gives the protein CASTPGAGGGFDEQYF.

V usage is TRBV4-1 and J usage is TRBJ2-1, with D perhaps TRBD2 (6 bases). The V end lost 2 bases, the J end lost 7 bases, and 15 bases lay between the germline ends. In germline, CDR1 is MGHRA, CDR2 YSYEKL. The CDR3 runs 15 residues. CDR3 in DNA: TGCGCCAGCAGCCAACTACCCCTGGGGGGAAATGAGCAGTTCTTC. Encoded protein: CASSQLPLGGNEQFF.